Sequencing of this T cell receptor beta chain was carried out in a study of blood T cell repertoires in COVID-19. Study at large: Donors in the United States, Italy and Spain gave samples during acute or convalescent COVID-19. PBMCs, B-cell-depleted T cells, or T cells were the source of the cDNA or gDNA that made up the material.

Per the authors' pipeline: Estimation of nucleated cell counts relied on the amplification of reference gene primers. TCRdb keeps only in-frame clones here, not all; method: immunoSEQ multiplex PCR. Clonal size and the V and J genes are those of that table, whereas D and trimming came from the DNA. The sample includes about 140,000 clones, 75% to 85% of them seen just once. The V and J ends lost 6 bases and 7 bases respectively, with 7 bases between them. The CDR3 runs to 11 residues. Material for sequencing was peripheral blood. This TCR was sampled from a man aged 50 or older with acute or convalescent COVID-19. This chain links TRBV23-1 with TRBJ1-3; D not certain. TRBV23-1 is given ORF status, its function remaining uncertain. CDR3 sequence reads: CASRTGNTIYF. The CDR3 bases are TGCGCCAGCAGGACGGGTAACACCATATATTTT.